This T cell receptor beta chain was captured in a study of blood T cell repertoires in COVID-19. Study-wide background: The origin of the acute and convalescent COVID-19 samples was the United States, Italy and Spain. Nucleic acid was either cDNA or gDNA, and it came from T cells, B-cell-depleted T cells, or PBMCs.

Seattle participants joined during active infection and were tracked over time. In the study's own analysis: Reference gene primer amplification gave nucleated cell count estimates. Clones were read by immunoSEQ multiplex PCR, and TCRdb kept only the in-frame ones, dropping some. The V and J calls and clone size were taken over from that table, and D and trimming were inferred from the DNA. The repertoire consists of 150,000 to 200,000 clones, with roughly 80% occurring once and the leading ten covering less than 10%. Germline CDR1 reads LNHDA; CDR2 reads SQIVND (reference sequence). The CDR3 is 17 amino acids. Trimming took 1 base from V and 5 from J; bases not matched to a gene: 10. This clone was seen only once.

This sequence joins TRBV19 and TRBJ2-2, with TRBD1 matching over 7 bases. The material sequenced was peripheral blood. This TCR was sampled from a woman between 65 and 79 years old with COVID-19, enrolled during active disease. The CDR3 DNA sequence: TGTGCCAGTAGTATAGGACGGTTTGGGACAGCGACCGGGGAGCTGTTTTTT. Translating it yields CASSIGRFGTATGELFF. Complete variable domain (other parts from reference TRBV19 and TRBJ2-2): DGGITQSPKYLFRKEGQNVTLSCEQNLNHDAMYWYRQDPGQGLRLIYYSQIVNDFQKGDIAEGYSVSREKKESFPLTVTSAQKNPTAFYLCASSIGRFGTATGELFFGEGSRLTVL.